A selection of T cell receptor beta chains follows, all from one sample in a study of ipilimumab plus nivolumab after autologous stem cell transplantation. Profiled with immunoSEQ multiplex PCR; TCRdb holds only in-frame clones, not every one. The sample has around 19,000 clones; around 85% are singletons. The sequences come from PBMCs, collected in a trial of ipilimumab plus nivolumab as post-transplant consolidation. The receptors derive from a male donor with diffuse large B-cell lymphoma. Both conserved end residues are part of each CDR3. The D gene is left open where the match is weak. Clone size is not always given. Where it is, it says once, few, many or a class for expanded clones.

J gene: TRBJ1-4
clone size: NA
V gene: TRBV6-6
D gene: NA
CDR3 DNA: TGTGCCAGCAGTTACTCGAGGGGGGGGAATGAAAAACTGTTTTTT
CDR3 protein: CASSYSRGGNEKLFF

J gene: TRBJ2-3
clone size: NA
V gene: TRBV5-4
D gene: NA
CDR3 DNA: TGTGCCAGCAGCCCGGGGGGCGATACGCAGTATTTT
CDR3 protein: CASSPGGDTQYF

J gene: TRBJ2-4
clone size: NA
V gene: TRBV7-9
D gene: TRBD2
CDR3 DNA: TGTGCCAGCAGCCCATTAGCGGGGGGAGTAGCCAAAAACATTCAGTACTTC
CDR3 protein: CASSPLAGGVAKNIQYF

J gene: TRBJ2-1
clone size: NA
V gene: TRBV29-1
D gene: TRBD2
CDR3 DNA: TGCAGCGTTGTAGGGCGGCTAGCGGGGGCGCTCAATGAGCAGTTCTTC
CDR3 protein: CSVVGRLAGALNEQFF

J gene: TRBJ2-7
clone size: NA
V gene: TRBV18
D gene: TRBD1
CDR3 DNA: TGTGCCAGCTCACCACTAGGGGGCGACGAGCAGTACTTC
CDR3 protein: CASSPLGGDEQYF

J gene: TRBJ2-2
clone size: NA
V gene: TRBV5-5
D gene: NA
CDR3 DNA: TGTGCCAGCATTCGGCAGGGTGACACCGGGGAGCTGTTTTTT
CDR3 protein: CASIRQGDTGELFF

J gene: TRBJ2-7
clone size: few
V gene: TRBV5-6
D gene: NA
CDR3 DNA: TGTGCCAGCAGCTTGGTGGGACCCGCCTACGAGCAGTACTTC
CDR3 protein: CASSLVGPAYEQYF

J gene: TRBJ1-1
clone size: NA
V gene: TRBV7-8
D gene: NA
CDR3 DNA: TGTGCCAGCAGCTGGGATGGGGGATCGAACACTGAAGCTTTCTTT
CDR3 protein: CASSWDGGSNTEAFF

J gene: TRBJ2-7
clone size: once
V gene: TRBV18
D gene: NA
CDR3 DNA: TGTGCCAGCTCACCCGACGGGGGTTACGAGCAGTACTTC
CDR3 protein: CASSPDGGYEQYF

J gene: TRBJ2-1
clone size: few
V gene: TRBV4-3
D gene: NA
CDR3 DNA: TGCGCCAGCAGCCGGGACAACAGCGTTCCGAATGAGCAGTTCTTC
CDR3 protein: CASSRDNSVPNEQFF

J gene: TRBJ2-1
clone size: few
V gene: TRBV10-3
D gene: TRBD2
CDR3 DNA: TGTGCCATCAGTAGAGCGGGGGAGCTCGGTAATGAGCAGTTCTTC
CDR3 protein: CAISRAGELGNEQFF

J gene: TRBJ2-5
clone size: NA
V gene: TRBV6-1
D gene: TRBD1
CDR3 DNA: TGTGCCAGCAGTGTACAGGGGGAAGAGACCCAGTACTTC
CDR3 protein: CASSVQGEETQYF

J gene: TRBJ2-4
clone size: NA
V gene: TRBV20-1
D gene: NA
CDR3 DNA: TGCAGAGACCCGGCAGTTTTGGACTTC
CDR3 protein: CRDPAVLDF

J gene: TRBJ1-2
clone size: few
V gene: TRBV5-1
D gene: NA
CDR3 DNA: TGCGCCAGCAGCCCATACCGCGGGGGAACTGGTGGCTACACCTTC
CDR3 protein: CASSPYRGGTGGYTF

J gene: TRBJ2-1
clone size: NA
V gene: TRBV11-3
D gene: NA
CDR3 DNA: TGTGCCAGCAGCCCCCGACAGTACAATGAGCAGTTCTTC
CDR3 protein: CASSPRQYNEQFF

J gene: TRBJ2-7
clone size: few
V gene: TRBV7-8
D gene: TRBD1
CDR3 DNA: TGTGCCAGCAGCTTATCAACGGGACAGCTCTACGAGCAGTACTTC
CDR3 protein: CASSLSTGQLYEQYF

J gene: TRBJ1-5
clone size: NA
V gene: TRBV7-8
D gene: NA
CDR3 DNA: TGTGCCAGCAGCTTAGAACAGTTTAGCAATCAGCCCCAGCATTTT
CDR3 protein: CASSLEQFSNQPQHF

J gene: TRBJ1-2
clone size: NA
V gene: TRBV19
D gene: TRBD1
CDR3 DNA: TGTGCCAGTAGTGTCCCGACAGGGGGCTTTAACTATGGCTACACCTTC
CDR3 protein: CASSVPTGGFNYGYTF

J gene: TRBJ2-7
clone size: NA
V gene: TRBV7-2
D gene: TRBD1
CDR3 DNA: TGTGCCAGCAGTCCGGGACAGGGGTTGGGGAGCTCCTACGAGCAGTACTTC
CDR3 protein: CASSPGQGLGSSYEQYF

J gene: TRBJ2-2
clone size: NA
V gene: TRBV6-6
D gene: NA
CDR3 DNA: TGTGCCACCGAGAGTAGATCACAGGGAAGTACCGGGGAGCTGTTTTTT
CDR3 protein: CATESRSQGSTGELFF

J gene: TRBJ1-2
clone size: NA
V gene: TRBV11-2
D gene: NA
CDR3 DNA: TGTGCCAGCAGCTTGCGGCAGGGGTGGAACTATGGCTACACCTTC
CDR3 protein: CASSLRQGWNYGYTF

J gene: TRBJ1-2
clone size: NA
V gene: TRBV5-4
D gene: TRBD1
CDR3 DNA: TGTGCCAGCAGCCTTGGCCAGGGGGCCTTCTATGGCTACACCTTC
CDR3 protein: CASSLGQGAFYGYTF

J gene: TRBJ1-2
clone size: NA
V gene: TRBV7-2
D gene: TRBD1
CDR3 DNA: TGTGCCAGCAGCTCCTCACAGGGGTACTATGGCTACACCTTC
CDR3 protein: CASSSSQGYYGYTF

J gene: TRBJ2-3
clone size: NA
V gene: TRBV5-1
D gene: TRBD2
CDR3 DNA: TGCGCCAGCAGCTTCCGAGCGGGGGGGCCTGGAAATACGCAGTATTTT
CDR3 protein: CASSFRAGGPGNTQYF

J gene: TRBJ1-2
clone size: NA
V gene: TRBV5-6
D gene: TRBD1
CDR3 DNA: TGTGCCAGCAGCTTGGCGACAGGGTACGGCTATGGCTACACCTTC
CDR3 protein: CASSLATGYGYGYTF

J gene: TRBJ1-5
clone size: NA
V gene: TRBV7-8
D gene: NA
CDR3 DNA: TGTGCCAGCACCCCAGACTATAGCAATCAGCCCCAGCATTTT
CDR3 protein: CASTPDYSNQPQHF

J gene: TRBJ2-3
clone size: NA
V gene: TRBV7-3
D gene: NA
CDR3 DNA: TGTGCCAGCAGCTTATTTCAGGGCACAGATACGCAGTATTTT
CDR3 protein: CASSLFQGTDTQYF

J gene: TRBJ1-1
clone size: NA
V gene: TRBV5-4
D gene: NA
CDR3 DNA: TGTGCCAGCAGCTTGGTCGGGGGCTTCACTGAAGCTTTCTTT
CDR3 protein: CASSLVGGFTEAFF

J gene: TRBJ2-3
clone size: NA
V gene: TRBV7-6
D gene: NA
CDR3 DNA: TGTGCCAGCAGCCAAATGTCCGATACGCAGTATTTT
CDR3 protein: CASSQMSDTQYF

J gene: TRBJ1-2
clone size: few
V gene: TRBV7-9
D gene: TRBD1
CDR3 DNA: TGTGCCAGCAGCAAGGGGACAGACACTAACTATGGCTACACCTTC
CDR3 protein: CASSKGTDTNYGYTF

J gene: TRBJ2-3
clone size: NA
V gene: TRBV14
D gene: NA
CDR3 DNA: TGTGCCAGCAGGGGGTTCGGAGATACGCAGTATTTT
CDR3 protein: CASRGFGDTQYF

J gene: TRBJ2-2
clone size: NA
V gene: TRBV5-1
D gene: NA
CDR3 DNA: TGCGCCAGCAGCAGGGAAGTCGGCGCCGGGGAGCTGTTTTTT
CDR3 protein: CASSREVGAGELFF

J gene: TRBJ1-1
clone size: NA
V gene: TRBV28
D gene: NA
CDR3 DNA: TGTGCCAGCAGTTGGGGTTGGGACACTGAAGCTTTCTTT
CDR3 protein: CASSWGWDTEAFF

J gene: TRBJ2-7
clone size: NA
V gene: TRBV2
D gene: TRBD2
CDR3 DNA: TGTGCCAGCAGTGAAAGTACTAGCGTAACCTACGAGCAGTACTTC
CDR3 protein: CASSESTSVTYEQYF

J gene: TRBJ2-1
clone size: NA
V gene: TRBV10-3
D gene: TRBD1
CDR3 DNA: TGTGCCATCAGTGACAGGACAGGGGCAAGGGAGCAGTTCTTC
CDR3 protein: CAISDRTGAREQFF

J gene: TRBJ2-7
clone size: few
V gene: TRBV5-1
D gene: NA
CDR3 DNA: TGCGCCAGCAGCGAAGCAGGGACCTACGAGCAGTACTTC
CDR3 protein: CASSEAGTYEQYF

J gene: TRBJ2-1
clone size: NA
V gene: TRBV7-2
D gene: NA
CDR3 DNA: TGTGCCAGCAGCTTAGTTGGGGGGTTCGACAATGAGCAGTTCTTC
CDR3 protein: CASSLVGGFDNEQFF

J gene: TRBJ2-5
clone size: NA
V gene: TRBV2
D gene: TRBD2
CDR3 DNA: TGTGCCAGCAGTTTAAAGCGGGGGAGGGAGACCCAGTACTTC
CDR3 protein: CASSLKRGRETQYF

J gene: TRBJ1-1
clone size: few
V gene: TRBV13
D gene: NA
CDR3 DNA: TGTGCCAGCAGCTTAGTCGCCCGTTTCGGGTCTGAAGCTTTCTTT
CDR3 protein: CASSLVARFGSEAFF

J gene: TRBJ2-7
clone size: NA
V gene: TRBV10-3
D gene: NA
CDR3 DNA: TGTGCCATCAGTGTGGCCGGATCCTACGAGCAGTACTTC
CDR3 protein: CAISVAGSYEQYF

J gene: TRBJ1-2
clone size: once
V gene: TRBV5-1
D gene: TRBD1
CDR3 DNA: TGCGCCAGCAGCTTGGGCGCGACAGGGGATGATGGCTACACCTTC
CDR3 protein: CASSLGATGDDGYTF

J gene: TRBJ2-7
clone size: NA
V gene: TRBV27
D gene: NA
CDR3 DNA: TGTGCCAGCAGCTCTAAAGGGGTCGGGGAGCAGTACTTC
CDR3 protein: CASSSKGVGEQYF

J gene: TRBJ1-3
clone size: NA
V gene: TRBV30
D gene: NA
CDR3 DNA: TGTGCCTGGAACCAGGGCCTCTCTGGAAACACCATATATTTT
CDR3 protein: CAWNQGLSGNTIYF

J gene: TRBJ2-1
clone size: NA
V gene: TRBV5-4
D gene: NA
CDR3 DNA: TGTGCCAGCAGCAATGACTTATCCTACAATGAGCAGTTCTTC
CDR3 protein: CASSNDLSYNEQFF

J gene: TRBJ2-6
clone size: NA
V gene: TRBV19
D gene: NA
CDR3 DNA: TGTGCCAGTAGTATAATAGGGGGCTCTGGGGCCAACGTCCTGACTTTC
CDR3 protein: CASSIIGGSGANVLTF

J gene: TRBJ2-7
clone size: few
V gene: TRBV19
D gene: TRBD2
CDR3 DNA: TGTGCCAGTAAGCAAGAGACCCGGGGGGGAGAGCAGTACTTC
CDR3 protein: CASKQETRGGEQYF

J gene: TRBJ2-3
clone size: NA
V gene: TRBV19
D gene: TRBD1
CDR3 DNA: TGTGCCAGTAGTCCCCGACAGGGTTTCGCAGATACGCAGTATTTT
CDR3 protein: CASSPRQGFADTQYF

J gene: TRBJ2-5
clone size: NA
V gene: TRBV4-2
D gene: NA
CDR3 DNA: TGTGCCAGCAGCCAAGATCGAAGGGTCCGAGAGACCCAGTACTTC
CDR3 protein: CASSQDRRVRETQYF

J gene: TRBJ1-1
clone size: NA
V gene: TRBV29-1
D gene: TRBD1
CDR3 DNA: TGCAGCGTCCAACAGGGGTGGGACACTGAAGCTTTCTTT
CDR3 protein: CSVQQGWDTEAFF

J gene: TRBJ1-6
clone size: once
V gene: TRBV6-4
D gene: NA
CDR3 DNA: TGTGCCAGCAGTCCAGGGAATAATTCACCCCTCCACTTT
CDR3 protein: CASSPGNNSPLHF

J gene: TRBJ2-7
clone size: NA
V gene: TRBV6-5
D gene: NA
CDR3 DNA: TGTGCCAGCGCGTCATCCTACGAGCAGTACTTC
CDR3 protein: CASASSYEQYF

J gene: TRBJ2-5
clone size: few
V gene: TRBV11-2
D gene: TRBD2
CDR3 DNA: TGTGCCAGCACCGGGGGGGAGCAAGAGACCCAGTACTTC
CDR3 protein: CASTGGEQETQYF

J gene: TRBJ1-2
clone size: few
V gene: TRBV6-9
D gene: NA
CDR3 DNA: TGTGCCAGCAGGGCGACACAAAATAGCCCATCCTATGGCTACACCTTC
CDR3 protein: CASRATQNSPSYGYTF

J gene: TRBJ2-5
clone size: NA
V gene: TRBV19
D gene: NA
CDR3 DNA: TGTGCCAGTAGTACCAATACACCGGGGCCAACGGAGACCCAGTACTTC
CDR3 protein: CASSTNTPGPTETQYF

J gene: TRBJ2-7
clone size: NA
V gene: TRBV4-1
D gene: TRBD2
CDR3 DNA: TGCGCCAGCAGCCAACTAGCGGGGGTTGCCTACGAGCAGTACTTC
CDR3 protein: CASSQLAGVAYEQYF

J gene: TRBJ1-2
clone size: NA
V gene: TRBV7-2
D gene: NA
CDR3 DNA: TGTGCCAGCAGCTTAAGTGAGGGGTCTGCTGGCTACACCTTC
CDR3 protein: CASSLSEGSAGYTF

J gene: TRBJ1-5
clone size: once
V gene: TRBV19
D gene: TRBD1
CDR3 DNA: TGTGCCAGTAGTTCACAGGGGAATCAGCCCCAGCATTTT
CDR3 protein: CASSSQGNQPQHF

J gene: TRBJ2-7
clone size: NA
V gene: TRBV28
D gene: NA
CDR3 DNA: TGTGCCAGCAGTGTCGCCCAGGGGTACGAGCAGTACTTC
CDR3 protein: CASSVAQGYEQYF

J gene: TRBJ1-2
clone size: NA
V gene: TRBV5-1
D gene: NA
CDR3 DNA: TGCGCCAGCAGCTTGGGCGTCTATGGTGGGCGTGGATATGGCTACACCTTC
CDR3 protein: CASSLGVYGGRGYGYTF

J gene: TRBJ2-2
clone size: NA
V gene: TRBV4-2
D gene: TRBD2
CDR3 DNA: TGTGCCAGCAGCCAAGTATGGAGCCGGCCTAGCGGGGGGAACACCGGGGAGCTGTTTTTT
CDR3 protein: CASSQVWSRPSGGNTGELFF